What follows is one TCR beta chain and its context. Source study methods: Amplified reference gene primers provided the basis for estimating nucleated cell counts. Clones were sequenced by immunoSEQ multiplex PCR, and TCRdb holds only the in-frame ones, with some missing. The DNA gave D and trimming, while V, J and clone size come from that table. The table includes some 65,000 clones, less than 90% detected once. CDR1 MNHEY and CDR2 SMNVEV come from the germline V gene (reference sequence). Trimming removed 5 bases at V and 0 bases at J, with 5 bases between. The length of the CDR3 is 13 residues. The data originate from a study of blood T cell repertoires in COVID-19. Study-level background: Spain, Italy and the United States supplied samples that represented acute and convalescent COVID-19. Nucleic acid was either cDNA or gDNA, and it came from T cells, B-cell-depleted T cells, or PBMCs.

This chain uses TRBV27 with TRBJ2-1; unclear D gene. Specimen: peripheral blood. The TCR sequence derives from an elderly man with acute or convalescent COVID-19. DNA of the CDR3: TGTGCCAGCAGTCTAGGCTCCTACAATGAGCAGTTCTTC. It translates to CASSLGSYNEQFF.